These T cell receptor beta chains were read from a single sample in a study of cytomegalovirus exposure and HLA in healthy donors. Sequencing used immunoSEQ multiplex PCR; TCRdb keeps in-frame clones, though not all of them. The table lists about 140,000 clones, around 68% of them singletons. Material: PBMCs. The receptors here all came from a man under 40 in good health and CMV-seropositive. Each CDR3 is given with its conserved first and last residue.

V gene	CDR3 protein
TRBV30	CAWSVILNNEQFF
TRBV6-4	CASSMEGLAGVALNEQFF
TRBV4-1	CASSPAPTATGELFF
TRBV21-1	CASSIKPGQGTPYEQYF
TRBV11-3	CASNPRGGYTYEQYF
TRBV2	CASKERTLHTDTQYF
TRBV11-3	CASSLVSGGGWIGAYEQYF
TRBV5-8	CASSLRTGMSNQPQHF
TRBV9	CASSPIGGVQNNEQFF
TRBV7-8	CASTSASGSYEQYF
TRBV7-8	CASSLGIRDYGYTF
TRBV7-9	CASSLGGEYQPQHF
TRBV10-2	CASSVLIAGDLINTGELFF
TRBV2	CASSVSFRETQYF
TRBV5-1	CASSRGRMGYNEQFF
TRBV19	CATSTLGAQSGANVLTF
TRBV11-3	CASSLEGGYSGNTIYF
TRBV19	CASSIAYSTEAFF
TRBV5-1	CASSLAGYNSPLHF
TRBV4-1	CASSRPFTGGNNQPQHF
TRBV25-1	CASSGQNNQPQHF
TRBV7-9	CASSPPGGAEAFF
TRBV7-9	CASSENPSGANVLTF
TRBV29-1	CSVEDGTGIYEQYF
TRBV5-5	CASSLDFSSYNEQFF
TRBV7-9	CASSLISGGNTEAFF
TRBV4-1	CASSQSGSSYEQYF
TRBV6-5	CASSYSLVNQETQYF
TRBV4-1	CASSLGFLDRGHQPQHF
TRBV5-1	CASSQTQGHEDTQYF
TRBV4-2	CASSQGSGNTYEQYF
TRBV5-1	CASSPGANEKLFF
TRBV18	CASSLGTPFENYEQYF
TRBV25-1	CASGGRREVAGELFF
TRBV4-1	CASSQGRGPAGNTIYF
TRBV30	CAWSVTPPGTYEQYF
TRBV5-1	CASSLAGADSSYEQYF
TRBV4-1	CASSQARTSGPNEQFF
TRBV11-2	CASSLDAGASYEQYF
TRBV6-1	CASSAGGTGNTIYF